This T cell receptor (beta chain) originates from a study of blood T cell repertoires in COVID-19. Here immunoSEQ multiplex PCR was the method, and the copy in TCRdb shows in-frame clones only, minus some. The data show 20,000 to 30,000 clones, more than 85% seen once. Germline assignment: CDR1 SEHNR and CDR2 FQNEAQ (reference sequence). Trimming removed 4 bases from V and 5 bases from J; junction bases left unmatched: 8. CDR3 length: 15 amino acids. V gene TRBV7-9 combines with J gene TRBJ2-1, with TRBD2 matching over 7 bases. Sequencing was performed on peripheral blood. The TCR was taken from a human donor in a cohort sampled during active COVID-19. The CDR3 sequence: CASSSPGTTHNEQFF. DNA of the CDR3: TGTGCCAGCAGCTCCCCCGGGACTACCCACAATGAGCAGTTCTTC.